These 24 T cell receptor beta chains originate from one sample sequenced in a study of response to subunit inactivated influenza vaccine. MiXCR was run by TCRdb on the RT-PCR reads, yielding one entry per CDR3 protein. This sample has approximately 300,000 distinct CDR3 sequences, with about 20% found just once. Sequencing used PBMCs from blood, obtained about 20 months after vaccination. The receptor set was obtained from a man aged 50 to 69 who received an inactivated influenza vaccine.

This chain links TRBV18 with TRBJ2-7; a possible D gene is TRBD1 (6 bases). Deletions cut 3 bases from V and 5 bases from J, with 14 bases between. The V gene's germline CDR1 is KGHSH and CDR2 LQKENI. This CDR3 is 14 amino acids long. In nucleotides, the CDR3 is TGTGCCAGCTCACCGGAGAGGGGGTGGAACGAGCAGTACTTC. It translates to CASSPERGWNEQYF.

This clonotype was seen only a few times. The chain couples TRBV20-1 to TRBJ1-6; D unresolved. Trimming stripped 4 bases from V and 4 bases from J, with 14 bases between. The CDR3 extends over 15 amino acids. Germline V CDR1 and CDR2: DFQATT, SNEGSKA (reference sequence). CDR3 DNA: TGCAGTGCTATAGAAACTAGAGGTTATAATTCACCCCTCCACTTT. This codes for CSAIETRGYNSPLHF.

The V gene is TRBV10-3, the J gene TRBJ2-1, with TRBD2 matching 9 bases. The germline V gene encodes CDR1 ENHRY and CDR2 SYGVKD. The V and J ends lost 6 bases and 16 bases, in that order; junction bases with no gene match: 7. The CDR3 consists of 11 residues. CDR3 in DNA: TGTGCCATCAGCATAGCGGGAGAAGTTTTCTTC. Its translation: CAISIAGEVFF.

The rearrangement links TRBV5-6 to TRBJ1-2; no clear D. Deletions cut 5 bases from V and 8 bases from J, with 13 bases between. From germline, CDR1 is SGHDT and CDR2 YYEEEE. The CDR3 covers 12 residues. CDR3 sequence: CASRSPGGGYTF. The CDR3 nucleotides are TGTGCCAGCAGATCCCCCGGCGGGGGCTACACCTTC.

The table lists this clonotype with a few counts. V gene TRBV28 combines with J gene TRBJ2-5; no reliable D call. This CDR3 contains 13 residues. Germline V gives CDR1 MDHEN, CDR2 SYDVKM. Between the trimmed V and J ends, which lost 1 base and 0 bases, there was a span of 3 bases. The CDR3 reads CASSLYNQETQYF. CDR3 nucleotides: TGTGCCAGCAGTTTATACAACCAAGAGACCCAGTACTTC. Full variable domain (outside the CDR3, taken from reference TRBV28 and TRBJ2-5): DVKVTQSSRYLVKRTGEKVFLECVQDMDHENMFWYRQDPGLGLRLIYFSYDVKMKEKGDIPEGYSVSREKKERFSLILESASTNQTSMYLCASSLYNQETQYFGPGTRLLVL.

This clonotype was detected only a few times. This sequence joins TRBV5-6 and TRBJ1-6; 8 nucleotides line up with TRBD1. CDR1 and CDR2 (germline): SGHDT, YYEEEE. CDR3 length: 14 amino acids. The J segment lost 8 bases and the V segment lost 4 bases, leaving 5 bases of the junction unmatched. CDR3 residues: CASSARTGYSPLHF. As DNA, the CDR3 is TGTGCCAGCAGCGCTCGGACAGGGTATTCACCCCTCCACTTT.

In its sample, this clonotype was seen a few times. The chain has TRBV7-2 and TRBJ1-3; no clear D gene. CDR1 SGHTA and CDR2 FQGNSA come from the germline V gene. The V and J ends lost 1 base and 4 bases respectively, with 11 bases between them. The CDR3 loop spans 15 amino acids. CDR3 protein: CASSLEVRGGNTIYF. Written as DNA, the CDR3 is TGTGCCAGCAGCTTAGAGGTCAGAGGGGGAAACACCATATATTTT.

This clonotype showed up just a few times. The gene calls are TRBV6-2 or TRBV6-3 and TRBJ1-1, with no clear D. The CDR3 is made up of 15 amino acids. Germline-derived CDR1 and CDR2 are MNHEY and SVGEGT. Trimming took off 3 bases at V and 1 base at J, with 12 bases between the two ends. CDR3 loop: CASSYRPAGNTEAFF. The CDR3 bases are TGTGCCAGCAGTTATCGGCCAGCCGGGAACACTGAAGCTTTCTTT.

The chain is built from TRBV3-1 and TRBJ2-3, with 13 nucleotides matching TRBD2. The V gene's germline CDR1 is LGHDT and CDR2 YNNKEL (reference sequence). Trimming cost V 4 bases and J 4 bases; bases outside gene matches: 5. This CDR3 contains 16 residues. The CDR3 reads CASSRLGLAGADTQYF. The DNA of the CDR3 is TGTGCCAGCAGCCGGCTCGGACTAGCGGGAGCAGATACGCAGTATTTT.

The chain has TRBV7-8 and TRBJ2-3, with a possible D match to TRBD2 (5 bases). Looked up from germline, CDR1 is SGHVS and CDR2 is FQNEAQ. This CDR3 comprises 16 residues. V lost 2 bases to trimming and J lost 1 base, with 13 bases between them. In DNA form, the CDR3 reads TGTGCCAGCAGCTTATCGGGGTACCGAGGCACAGATACGCAGTATTTT. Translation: CASSLSGYRGTDTQYF.

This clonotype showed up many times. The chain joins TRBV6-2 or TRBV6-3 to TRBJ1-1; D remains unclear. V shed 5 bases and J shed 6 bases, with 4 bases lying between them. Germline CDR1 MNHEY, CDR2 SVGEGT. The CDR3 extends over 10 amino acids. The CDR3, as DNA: TGTGCCAGCAGTGGAGCTGAAGCTTTCTTT. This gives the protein CASSGAEAFF.

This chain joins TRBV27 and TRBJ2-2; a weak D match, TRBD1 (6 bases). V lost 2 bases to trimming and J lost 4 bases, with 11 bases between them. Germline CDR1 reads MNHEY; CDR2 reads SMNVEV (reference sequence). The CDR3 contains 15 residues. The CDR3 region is CASSLNRDLTGELFF. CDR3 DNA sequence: TGTGCCAGCAGTTTAAACAGGGACCTCACCGGGGAGCTGTTTTTT.

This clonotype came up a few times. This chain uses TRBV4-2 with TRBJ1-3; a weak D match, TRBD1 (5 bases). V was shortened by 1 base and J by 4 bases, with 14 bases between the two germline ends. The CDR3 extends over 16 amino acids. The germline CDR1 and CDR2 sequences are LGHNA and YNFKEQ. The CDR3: CASSQARRGDGNTIYF. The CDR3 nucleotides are TGTGCCAGCAGCCAAGCTCGACGTGGGGACGGAAACACCATATATTTT.

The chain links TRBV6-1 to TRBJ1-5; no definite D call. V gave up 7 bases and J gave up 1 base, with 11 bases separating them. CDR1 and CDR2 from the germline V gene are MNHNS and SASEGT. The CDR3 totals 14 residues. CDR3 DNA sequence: TGTGCCAGCAATGAGGGAGGGAGCAATCAGCCCCAGCATTTT. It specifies CASNEGGSNQPQHF.

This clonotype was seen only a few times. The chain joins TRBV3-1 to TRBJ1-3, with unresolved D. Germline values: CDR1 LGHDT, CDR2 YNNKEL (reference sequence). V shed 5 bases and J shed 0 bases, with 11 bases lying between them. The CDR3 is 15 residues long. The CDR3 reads CASSVDTFSGNTIYF. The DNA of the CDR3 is TGTGCCAGCAGCGTCGACACCTTCTCTGGAAACACCATATATTTT.

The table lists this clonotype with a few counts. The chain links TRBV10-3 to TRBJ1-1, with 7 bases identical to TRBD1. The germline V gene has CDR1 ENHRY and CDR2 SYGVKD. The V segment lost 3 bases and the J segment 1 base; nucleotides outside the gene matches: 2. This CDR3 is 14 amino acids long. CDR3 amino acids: CAISEWTGNTEAFF. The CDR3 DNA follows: TGTGCCATCAGTGAATGGACAGGGAACACTGAAGCTTTCTTT.

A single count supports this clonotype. The CDR3 sequence is CSARDVNRGGEAFF. The CDR3 region has the DNA TGCAGTGCTAGAGATGTTAACAGGGGCGGTGAAGCTTTCTTT. The chain has TRBV20-1 and TRBJ1-1; the match to TRBD1 covers 7 bases. Germline V CDR1 and CDR2: DFQATT, SNEGSKA (reference sequence). CDR3 length: 14 residues. V lost 0 bases to trimming and J lost 7 bases; unmatched junction nucleotides: 8.

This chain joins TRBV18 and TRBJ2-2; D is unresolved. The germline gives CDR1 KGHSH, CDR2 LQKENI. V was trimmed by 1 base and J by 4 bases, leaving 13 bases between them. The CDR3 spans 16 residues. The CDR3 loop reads CASSPRGLGPTGELFF. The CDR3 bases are TGTGCCAGCTCACCACGAGGTCTCGGTCCCACCGGGGAGCTGTTTTTT. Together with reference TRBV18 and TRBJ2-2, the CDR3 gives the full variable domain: NAGVMQNPRHLVRRRGQEARLRCSPMKGHSHVYWYRQLPEEGLKFMVYLQKENIIDESGMPKERFSAEFPKEGPSILRIQQVVRGDSAAYFCASSPRGLGPTGELFFGEGSRLTVL.

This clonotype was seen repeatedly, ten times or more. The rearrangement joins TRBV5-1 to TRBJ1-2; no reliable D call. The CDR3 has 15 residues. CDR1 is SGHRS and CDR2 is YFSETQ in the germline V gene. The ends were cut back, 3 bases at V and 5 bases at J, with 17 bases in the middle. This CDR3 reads CASSSGGLKWYGYTF. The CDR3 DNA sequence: TGCGCCAGCAGCTCCGGTGGGTTAAAGTGGTATGGCTACACCTTC.

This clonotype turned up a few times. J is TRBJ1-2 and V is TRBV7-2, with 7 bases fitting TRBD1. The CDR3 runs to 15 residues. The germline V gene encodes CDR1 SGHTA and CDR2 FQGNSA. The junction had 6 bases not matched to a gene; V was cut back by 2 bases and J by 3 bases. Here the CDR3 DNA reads TGTGCCAGCAGCTTACTGACAGGGACCGACTATGGCTACACCTTC. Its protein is CASSLLTGTDYGYTF. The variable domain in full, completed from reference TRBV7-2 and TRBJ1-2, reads GAGVSQSPSNKVTEKGKDVELRCDPISGHTALYWYRQSLGQGLEFLIYFQGNSAPDKSGLPSDRFSAERTGGSVSTLTIQRTQQEDSAVYLCASSLLTGTDYGYTFGSGTRLTVV.

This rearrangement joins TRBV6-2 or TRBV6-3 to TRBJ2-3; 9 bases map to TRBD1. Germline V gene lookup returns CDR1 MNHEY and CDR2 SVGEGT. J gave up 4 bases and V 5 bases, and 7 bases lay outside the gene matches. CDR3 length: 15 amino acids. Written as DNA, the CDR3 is TGTGCCAGCAGTGGCCGGGACAGGGAGGCAGATACGCAGTATTTT. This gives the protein CASSGRDREADTQYF.

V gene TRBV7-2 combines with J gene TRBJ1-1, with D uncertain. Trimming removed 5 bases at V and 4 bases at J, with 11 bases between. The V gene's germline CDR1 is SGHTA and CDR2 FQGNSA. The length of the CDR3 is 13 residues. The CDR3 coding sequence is TGTGCCAGCAGCCCCGCACGGGCCACTGAAGCTTTCTTT. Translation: CASSPARATEAFF.

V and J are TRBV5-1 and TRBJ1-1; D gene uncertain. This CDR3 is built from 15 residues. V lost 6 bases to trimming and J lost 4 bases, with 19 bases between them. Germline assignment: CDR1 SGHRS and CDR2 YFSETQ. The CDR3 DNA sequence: TGCGCCAGCACCCCGTCGCGGGGTAGGAGCACTGAAGCTTTCTTT. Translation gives CASTPSRGRSTEAFF. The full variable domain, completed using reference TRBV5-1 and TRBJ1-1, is KAGVTQTPRYLIKTRGQQVTLSCSPISGHRSVSWYQQTPGQGLQFLFEYFSETQRNKGNFPGRFSGRQFSNSRSEMNVSTLELGDSALYLCASTPSRGRSTEAFFGQGTRLTVV.

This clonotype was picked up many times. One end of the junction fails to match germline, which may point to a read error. The CDR3 DNA is TGCAGCGTTGACTTCAGTCGTCCAGACACGCAGTATTTT. The encoded protein is CSVDFSRPDTQYF. V usage is TRBV29-1 and J usage is TRBJ2-3, with D unclear. This CDR3 region has 13 residues. Germline CDR1 SQVTM, CDR2 ANQGSEA.